These 16 T cell receptor beta chains were all obtained from the same sample, sequenced in a study of CD8+ T cells in alopecia areata (dated by TCRdb to 2016 to 2019). Libraries were made using the immunoSEQ multiplex PCR assay. For TCR sequencing, RNA was extracted from every sample and reverse transcribed into cDNA to serve as template. As stored in TCRdb, this immuneACCESS dataset retains in-frame rearrangements with V and J assigned. A fraction of the clones does not appear; measured against another copy, unresolved V genes explain less than half of the discrepancy, and the remainder lacks a known reason. This sample has under 4,000 clones in its table, and around 71% of those were observed once. Clones ranked in the top ten supply about 7% of the sample. Sequencing was carried out using skin. The receptors were gathered from a human donor in good health.

The chain carries TRBV30 and TRBJ1-1; no clear D. The CDR3 has 12 amino acids. CDR1 is GTSNPN and CDR2 is SVGIG in the germline V gene (reference sequence). The V end was cut by 1 base, the J end by 11 bases, with 14 bases between. CDR3 nucleotide sequence: TGTGCCTGGAGTGATGCAGGCTGGAAGGCTTTCTTT. Amino acids: CAWSDAGWKAFF.

V is TRBV7-8 and J is TRBJ2-3; 7 nucleotides line up with TRBD2. V was pared by 0 bases and J by 2 bases, with 2 bases of the junction left unmatched. The germline gives CDR1 SGHVS, CDR2 FQNEAQ. This CDR3 has 15 residues. CDR3 nucleotides: TGTGCCAGCAGCTTAGCAGCGGGGACCACAGATACGCAGTATTTT. Translated: CASSLAAGTTDTQYF.

This clone occurred a few times. This chain uses TRBV6-1 with TRBJ2-7, with unresolved D. Germline CDR1 MNHNS, CDR2 SASEGT. The V and J ends lost 7 bases and 6 bases respectively, with 10 bases between them. CDR3 length: 11 residues. Here the CDR3 reads CASNKKGEQYF. The CDR3, as DNA: TGTGCCAGCAATAAAAAGGGCGAGCAGTACTTC.

The rearrangement links TRBV29-1 to TRBJ2-3, with 12 nucleotides matching TRBD2. CDR3 length: 20 amino acids. Germline V lookup: CDR1 SQVTM, CDR2 ANQGSEA. J was trimmed by 3 bases and V by 6 bases; bases with no gene match: 22. The CDR3 bases are TGCAGCGTCGAACAGCGTCGTCTAGCGGGGGGGCCAATGGTAACAGATACGCAGTATTTT. Translating gives CSVEQRRLAGGPMVTDTQYF.

The rearrangement uses TRBV13 and TRBJ2-5, with D possibly TRBD1 on 6 matching bases. V lost 5 bases, J lost 4 bases, and 14 bases lay in between. From germline, CDR1 is PRHDT and CDR2 FYEKMQ (reference sequence). This CDR3 is built from 14 residues. CDR3 amino acids: CASSQRPRGETQYF. DNA of the CDR3: TGTGCCAGCAGCCAGAGGCCCAGGGGAGAGACCCAGTACTTC. The full variable domain, its missing parts supplied by reference TRBV13 and TRBJ2-5, is AAGVIQSPRHLIKEKRETATLKCYPIPRHDTVYWYQQGPGQDPQFLISFYEKMQSDKGSIPDRFSAQQFSDYHSELNMSSLELGDSALYFCASSQRPRGETQYFGPGTRLLVL.

The genes are TRBV27 and TRBJ2-3; no reliable D call. V gave up 5 bases and J gave up 4 bases, with 13 bases separating them. CDR3 size: 14 residues. Germline V gene data show CDR1 as MNHEY and CDR2 as SMNVEV (reference sequence). CDR3 DNA: TGTGCCAGCAGTGTGGGCTACGGTTCAGATACGCAGTATTTT. It specifies CASSVGYGSDTQYF.

The V and J genes are TRBV10-1 and TRBJ2-1, with TRBD2 identical over 12 bases. Trimming at V came to 0 bases and at J to 6 bases, leaving 0 bases not matched to a gene. The CDR3 contains 15 residues. The germline gives CDR1 WNHNN, CDR2 SYGVQD (reference sequence). The DNA for the CDR3 is TGCGCCAGCAGTGAGTCGACTAGCGGGGGCAATGAGCAGTTCTTC. This sequence encodes CASSESTSGGNEQFF.

This clone was recorded only once. This is likely a read error, given that the CDR3 carries no conserved phenylalanine or tryptophan at its end. The rearrangement uses TRBV5-4 and TRBJ1-1; TRBD1 aligns across 7 bases. CDR1 and CDR2 (germline): SGHNT, YYREEE (reference sequence). With V trimmed by 5 bases and J by 11 bases, 12 bases remained unmatched. The CDR3 consists of 13 residues. CDR3 protein: CASSYRGQEDAFS. In DNA form, the CDR3 reads TGTGCCAGCAGTTACAGGGGCCAGGAGGACGCTTTCTCT.

This chain links TRBV7-7 with TRBJ2-3; D possibly corresponds to TRBD1 (5 bases). The CDR3 extends over 15 amino acids. Germline V gives CDR1 SSHAT, CDR2 FNYEAQ (reference sequence). V lost 1 base and J 2 bases, leaving 10 bases between the germline ends. The CDR3: CASSLGVGPTDTQYF. The CDR3, as DNA: TGTGCCAGCAGCTTAGGGGTGGGGCCCACAGATACGCAGTATTTT.

This clone was detected a few times. The J gene is TRBJ1-3, the V gene TRBV25-1; D uncertain. This CDR3 is built from 12 residues. The germline CDR1 and CDR2 sequences are MGHDK and SYGVNS. Trimming removed 7 bases from V and 4 bases from J, with 8 bases in between. CDR3 loop: CASTTGGNTIYF. The CDR3 DNA follows: TGTGCCAGCACTACGGGGGGAAACACCATATATTTT. The complete variable domain, with remaining parts taken from reference TRBV25-1 and TRBJ1-3, reads EADIYQTPRYLVIGTGKKITLECSQTMGHDKMYWYQQDPGMELHLIHYSYGVNSTEKGDLSSESTVSRIRTEHFPLTLESARPSHTSQYLCASTTGGNTIYFGEGSWLTVV.

This clone rates as large. The rearrangement joins TRBV6-5 to TRBJ2-1, with a tentative D call TRBD2 (6 bases). The length of the CDR3 is 14 residues. Germline values: CDR1 MNHEY, CDR2 SVGAGI. With 1 base removed from V and 8 bases from J, the gap between germline ends came to 12 bases. DNA of the CDR3: TGTGCCAGCAGTTACTTGGGACTGGCCGATGAGCAGTTCTTC. It encodes CASSYLGLADEQFF.

V usage is TRBV5-1 and J usage is TRBJ1-2, with TRBD1 as a possible D gene (5 bases). The CDR3 runs 16 residues. Germline-derived CDR1 and CDR2 are SGHRS and YFSETQ. Trimming shortened V by 4 bases and J by 2 bases, and 18 bases separated the two germline ends. Here the CDR3 reads CASSPVDRPRNYGYTF. The CDR3 coding sequence is TGCGCCAGCAGCCCCGTTGACAGACCCCGCAACTATGGCTACACCTTC.

CDR3 DNA: TGTGCCAGCAGGCCACTTCAGGGGGCGCGTACTGAAGCTTTCTTT. It is translated as CASRPLQGARTEAFF. The gene calls are TRBV6-1 and TRBJ1-1, with 8 bases fitting TRBD1. Trimming took 6 bases from V and 5 from J; bases not matched to a gene: 11. The CDR3 runs 15 residues. Germline V gives CDR1 MNHNS, CDR2 SASEGT.

The rearrangement links TRBV15 to TRBJ1-5, with D maybe TRBD1 (6 bases). This CDR3 spans 17 amino acids. The germline V and J ends were trimmed by 0 bases and 1 base, with 13 bases remaining between them. Germline CDR1 LNHNV, CDR2 YYDKDF (reference sequence). CDR3 nucleotides: TGTGCCACCAGCAGAGATTTTGCCAGGGGAAGCAATCAGCCCCAGCATTTT. It encodes CATSRDFARGSNQPQHF.

The chain combines TRBV13 with TRBJ1-4; 7 nucleotides agree with TRBD1. This CDR3 is 14 amino acids long. Trimming cost V 7 bases and J 4 bases; bases outside gene matches: 6. CDR1 and CDR2 (germline): PRHDT, FYEKMQ (reference sequence). The CDR3 spells CASTLTGFNEKLFF. CDR3 bases: TGTGCCAGCACCTTGACAGGGTTTAATGAAAAACTGTTTTTT. The variable domain in full, with the rest retrieved from reference TRBV13 and TRBJ1-4, is AAGVIQSPRHLIKEKRETATLKCYPIPRHDTVYWYQQGPGQDPQFLISFYEKMQSDKGSIPDRFSAQQFSDYHSELNMSSLELGDSALYFCASTLTGFNEKLFFGSGTQLSVL.

About this clone itself: Other DNA sequences in this sample translate to the same CDR3. This chain joins TRBV2 and TRBJ2-1, with 9 bases aligning to TRBD2. This CDR3 comprises 14 residues. Germline V CDR1 and CDR2: SNHLY, FYNNEI. Germline trimming cut 7 bases from V and 10 bases from J; bases unmatched to any gene: 11. CDR3 nucleotide sequence: TGTGCCAGCAATCAGGCGGGGGGGTTGGGGGAGCAGTTCTTC. Encoded protein: CASNQAGGLGEQFF. The full variable domain, rest sourced from reference TRBV2 and TRBJ2-1, is EPEVTQTPSHQVTQMGQEVILRCVPISNHLYFYWYRQILGQKVEFLVSFYNNEISEKSEIFDDQFSVERPDGSNFTLKIRSTKLEDSAMYFCASNQAGGLGEQFFGPGTRLTVL.